Listed below are T cell receptor delta chains from one sample, sequenced in a study of gamma-delta chains in newborns, infants, children. TCRdb re-called the reads via CATT. The top ten hold approximately 15% of the sample, which has about 4,100 delta-chain clones, more than 0.55% seen once. Material for sequencing was blood. The receptors were sampled from a child who was a newborn, infant or young child, either healthy, febrile or measles-vaccinated (not recorded which). Both conserved end residues are part of each CDR3. Each record gives: CDR3 length, clone size, V gene, D gene, J gene, CDR3 DNA, CDR3 protein. The D gene is left open where the match is weak. Part of the rows lack a size; the others show once, few, many or a class for expanded clones.

16,large,TRDV2,-,TRDJ3,TGTGCCTGTGACACCCCTAGCTCCTGGGACACCCGACAGATGTTTTTC,CACDTPSSWDTRQMFF
19,medium-sized,TRDV2,TRDD3,TRDJ3,TGTGCCTGTGACACTGGCTGGGGGTCGAGCTCCTGGGACACCCGACAGATGTTTTTC,CACDTGWGSSSWDTRQMFF
17,many,TRDV2,-,TRDJ3,TGTGCCTGTGACACGGTACTGGGAGCCTGGGACACCCGACAGATGTTTTTC,CACDTVLGAWDTRQMFF
19,medium-sized,TRDV2,TRDD3,TRDJ3,TGTGCCTGTGACACCGGGGGGATCCGACCCTCCTGGGACACCCGACAGATGTTTTTC,CACDTGGIRPSWDTRQMFF
13,medium-sized,TRDV3,TRDD3,TRDJ1,TGTGCCTTTAGACGGGGGATACGCGATAAACTCATCTTT,CAFRRGIRDKLIF
15,large,TRAV29/DV5,TRDD3,TRDJ2,TGTGCAGCAAGCGGGGTACTGGGGGATACGGCACAACTCTTCTTT,CAASGVLGDTAQLFF
14,medium-sized,TRDV2,TRDD3,TRDJ1,TGTGCCTGTGACACCTGGGGGATACCCGATAAACTCATCTTT,CACDTWGIPDKLIF
23,medium-sized,TRDV2,TRDD3,TRDJ3,TGTGCCTGTGACCTCGAACCCCTTACTGGGGCCAATGCCAGCTCCTGGGACACCCGACAGATGTTTTTC,CACDLEPLTGANASSWDTRQMFF
19,medium-sized,TRDV2,TRDD3,TRDJ3,TGTGCCTGTGACGTACTGGGGGATATTCACTCCTGGGACACCCGACAGATGTTTTTC,CACDVLGDIHSWDTRQMFF
14,few,TRDV2,TRDD3,TRDJ1,TGTGCCTGTGACATCTGGGGGATAACCGATAGACTCATCTTT,CACDIWGITDRLIF
16,medium-sized,TRDV2,TRDD3,TRDJ3,TGTGCCTGTGACACCTGGGGATACTGGGACACCCGACAGATGTTTTTC,CACDTWGYWDTRQMFF
17,medium-sized,TRDV2,-,TRDJ3,TGTGCCTGTGACACCGTCGGGGGCTCCTGGGACACCCGACAGATGTTTTTC,CACDTVGGSWDTRQMFF
18,-,TRDV2,TRDD3,TRDJ3,TGTGCCTGTGGCGCCATACTGGGGAGCTCCTGGGACACCCGACAGATGTTTTTC,CACGAILGSSWDTRQMFF
17,medium-sized,TRDV2,-,TRDJ3,TGTGCCTGTGACACCGCAGGTTTCTCCTGGGACACCCGACAGATGTTTTTC,CACDTAGFSWDTRQMFF
16,medium-sized,TRDV2,TRDD3,TRDJ3,TGTGCCTGTGACACCAAACTGGGGTGGGACACCCGACAGATGTTTTTC,CACDTKLGWDTRQMFF
20,large,TRDV2,-,TRDJ3,TGTGCCTGTGACCCGGTGGGGGGACCCCACCGCTCCTGGGACACCCGACAGATGTTTTTC,CACDPVGGPHRSWDTRQMFF
14,-,TRDV1,-,TRDJ1,TGTGCTCTTGGGGAACTAACTTCCACCGATAAACTCATCTTT,CALGELTSTDKLIF
16,few,TRDV3,TRDD3,TRDJ1,TGTGCCCTCCGACCGATCCTGGGGGATACCACCGATAAACTCATCTTT,CALRPILGDTTDKLIF
15,medium-sized,TRDV1,-,TRDJ1,TGTGCTCTTGGGGAACTTGCACTACTCACCGATAAACTCATCTTT,CALGELALLTDKLIF
13,-,TRDV2,TRDD3,TRDJ3,TGTGCCTGTGACACCTGGGGGATCCGACAGATGTTTTTC,CACDTWGIRQMFF